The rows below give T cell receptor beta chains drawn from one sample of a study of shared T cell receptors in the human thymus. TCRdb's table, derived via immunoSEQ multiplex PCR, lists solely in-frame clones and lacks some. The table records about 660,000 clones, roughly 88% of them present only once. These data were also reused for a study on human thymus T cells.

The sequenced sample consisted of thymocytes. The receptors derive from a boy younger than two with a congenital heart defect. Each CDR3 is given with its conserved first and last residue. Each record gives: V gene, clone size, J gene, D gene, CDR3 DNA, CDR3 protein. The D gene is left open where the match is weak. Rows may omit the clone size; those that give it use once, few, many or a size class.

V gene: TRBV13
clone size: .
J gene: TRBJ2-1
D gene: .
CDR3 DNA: TGTGCCAGCAGCTTAGGAAGATTAGCGGAATTCTCCTACAATGAGCAGTTCTTC
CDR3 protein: CASSLGRLAEFSYNEQFF

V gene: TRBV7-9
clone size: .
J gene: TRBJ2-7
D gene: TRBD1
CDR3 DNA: TGTGCCAGCAGCTTCGTCCCGGGACAGGGCGAAACCTACGAGCAGTACTTC
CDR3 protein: CASSFVPGQGETYEQYF

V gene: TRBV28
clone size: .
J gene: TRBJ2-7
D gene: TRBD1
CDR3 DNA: TGTGCCAGCAGTTTAAGGGGACAGGGGGCCTACGAGCAGTACTTC
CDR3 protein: CASSLRGQGAYEQYF

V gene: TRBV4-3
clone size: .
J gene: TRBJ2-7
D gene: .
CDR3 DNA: TGCGCCAGCAGCCAAGATAGGAGGCCTAGGGACTCCTACGAGCAGTACTTC
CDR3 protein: CASSQDRRPRDSYEQYF

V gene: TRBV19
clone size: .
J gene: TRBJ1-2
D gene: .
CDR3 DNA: TGTGCCAGTAGCGTTATCTCCGGGGCACGACAGGCTAACTATGGCTACACCTTC
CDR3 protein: CASSVISGARQANYGYTF

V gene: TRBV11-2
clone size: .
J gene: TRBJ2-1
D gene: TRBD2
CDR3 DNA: TGTGCCAGCAGCTTATGGTCTAGCGGGACCTACAATGAGCAGTTCTTC
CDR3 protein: CASSLWSSGTYNEQFF

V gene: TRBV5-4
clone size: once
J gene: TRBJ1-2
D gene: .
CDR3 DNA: TGTGCCAGCAGCTTGGCCGCCGCGGACTATGGCTACACCTTC
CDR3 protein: CASSLAAADYGYTF

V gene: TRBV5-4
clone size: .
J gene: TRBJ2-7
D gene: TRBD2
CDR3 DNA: TGTGCCAGCAGCTTGGCCCCGACTAGCGTCTACGAGCAGTACTTC
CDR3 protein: CASSLAPTSVYEQYF

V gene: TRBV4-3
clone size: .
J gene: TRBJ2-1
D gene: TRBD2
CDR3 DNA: TGCGCCAGCAGCGTCAGTGCCGGGAGGCTAGGTTACAATGAGCAGTTCTTC
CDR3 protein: CASSVSAGRLGYNEQFF

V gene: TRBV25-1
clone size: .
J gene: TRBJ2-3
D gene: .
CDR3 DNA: TGTGCCAGCAGCCTAGGGGACACTTACACAGATACGCAGTATTTT
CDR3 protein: CASSLGDTYTDTQYF

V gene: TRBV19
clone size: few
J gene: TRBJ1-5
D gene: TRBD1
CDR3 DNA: TGTGCCAGTAGTATTGGCGGACAGGGGGGGTATCAGCCCCAGCATTTT
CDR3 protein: CASSIGGQGGYQPQHF

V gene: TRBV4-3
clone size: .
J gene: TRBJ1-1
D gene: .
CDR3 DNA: TGCGCCAGCAGCCAAGATACAAAAATGAACACTGAAGCTTTCTTT
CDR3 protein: CASSQDTKMNTEAFF

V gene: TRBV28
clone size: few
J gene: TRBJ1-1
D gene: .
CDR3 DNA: TGTGCCAGCAGCACCTCGGCGGGGGCCGGGACTGAAGCTTTCTTT
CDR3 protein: CASSTSAGAGTEAFF

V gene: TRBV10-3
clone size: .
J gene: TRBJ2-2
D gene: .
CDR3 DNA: TGTGCCATCAGTGACGAGGGTGGCACCGGGGAGCTGTTTTTT
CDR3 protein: CAISDEGGTGELFF

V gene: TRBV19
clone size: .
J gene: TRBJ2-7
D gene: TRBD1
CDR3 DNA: TGTGCCAGTAGTCCCCCCCGGACAGGGACCTACGAGCAGTACTTC
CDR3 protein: CASSPPRTGTYEQYF

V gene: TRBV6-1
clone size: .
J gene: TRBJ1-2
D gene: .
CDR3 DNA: TGTGCCAGCAGTGAACGGTCAGGGGCTGGCTATGGCTACACCTTC
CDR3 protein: CASSERSGAGYGYTF

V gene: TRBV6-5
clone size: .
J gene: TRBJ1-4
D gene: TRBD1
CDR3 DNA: TGTGCCAGCAGTTCGGGACAGGGGGACGAAAAACTGTTTTTT
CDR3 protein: CASSSGQGDEKLFF

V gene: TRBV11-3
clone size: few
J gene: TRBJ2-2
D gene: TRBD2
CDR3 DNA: TGTGCCAGCAGCTTAGATGCGGCTAGCGGGACCCTCACCGGGGAGCTGTTTTTT
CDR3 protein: CASSLDAASGTLTGELFF

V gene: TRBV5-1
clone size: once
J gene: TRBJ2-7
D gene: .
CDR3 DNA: TGCGCCAGCAGCTCACAGGACTACTCCTACGAGCAGTACTTC
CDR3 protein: CASSSQDYSYEQYF

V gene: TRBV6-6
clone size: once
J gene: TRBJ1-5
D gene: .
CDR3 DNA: TGTGCCAGCGGAGGGGAAGGTCGGCAGCCCCAGCATTTT
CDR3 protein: CASGGEGRQPQHF

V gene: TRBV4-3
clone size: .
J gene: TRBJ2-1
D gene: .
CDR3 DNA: TGCGCCAGCAGCCAAAAAGATTCCGGAGTGGGCAATGAGCAGTTCTTC
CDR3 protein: CASSQKDSGVGNEQFF

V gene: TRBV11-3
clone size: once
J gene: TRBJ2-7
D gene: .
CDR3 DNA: TGTGCCAGCAGCTCAACCCAAACAGGGATCTCCTACGAGCAGTACTTC
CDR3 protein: CASSSTQTGISYEQYF

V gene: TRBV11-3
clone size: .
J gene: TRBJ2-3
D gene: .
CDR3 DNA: TGTGCCAGCAGCTTAGCCTGGGGCTGGCATCAAGATACGCAGTATTTT
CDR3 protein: CASSLAWGWHQDTQYF

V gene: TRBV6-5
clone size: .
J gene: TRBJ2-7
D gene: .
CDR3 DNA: TGTGCCAGCAGTTACTCGAGCAGGGTCGGTTACGAGCAGTACTTC
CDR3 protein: CASSYSSRVGYEQYF

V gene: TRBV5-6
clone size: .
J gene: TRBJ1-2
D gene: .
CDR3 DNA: TGTGCCAGCAGTCGGTGGAGCGATAGCGATGGCTACACCTTC
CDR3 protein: CASSRWSDSDGYTF

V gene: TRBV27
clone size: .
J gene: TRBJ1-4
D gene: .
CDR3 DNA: TGTGCCAGCAGTTCCGGGAATGAAAAACTGTTTTTT
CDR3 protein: CASSSGNEKLFF